Listed below are T cell receptor beta chains from one sample, sequenced in a study of cytomegalovirus exposure and HLA in healthy donors. The protocol was immunoSEQ multiplex PCR, while the TCRdb copy is restricted to in-frame clones and leaves out a portion. Seen here are about 150,000 clones, nearly 80% observed once, and the top ten hold more than 10%. Material: PBMCs. The origin of the receptors is a young man in good health and CMV-seropositive. Both conserved end residues are part of each CDR3. Fields, in order: V gene, J gene, D gene, CDR3 protein. D genes are given only for firm matches.

V: TRBV7-2
J: TRBJ2-7
D: NA
CDR3: CASSWGQTGGEQYF

V: TRBV5-4
J: TRBJ2-6
D: NA
CDR3: CASSLVRVGGSGANVLTF

V: TRBV29-1
J: TRBJ2-3
D: NA
CDR3: CSVERQGIDTDTQYF

V: TRBV27
J: TRBJ1-6
D: TRBD1
CDR3: CASSSTRQGGSYNSPLHF

V: TRBV15
J: TRBJ1-4
D: TRBD1
CDR3: CATSSRRTGGFGYEKLFF

V: TRBV6-1
J: TRBJ2-3
D: TRBD2
CDR3: CASSELAGGDSGYFTDTQYF

V: TRBV6-1
J: TRBJ2-1
D: TRBD1
CDR3: CASSRDRERNEQFF

V: TRBV9
J: TRBJ2-1
D: NA
CDR3: CASSLSRPPQGNEQFF

V: TRBV25-1
J: TRBJ1-4
D: NA
CDR3: CASSASGGSTNEKLFF

V: TRBV2
J: TRBJ2-2
D: TRBD2
CDR3: CARGTSETNTGELFF

V: TRBV4-3
J: TRBJ1-2
D: NA
CDR3: CASSQEGGYGYTF

V: TRBV30
J: TRBJ1-2
D: TRBD1
CDR3: CAWGTGDSYGYTF

V: TRBV6-5
J: TRBJ2-7
D: TRBD2
CDR3: CASRQGGSSYEQYF

V: TRBV5-1
J: TRBJ2-7
D: NA
CDR3: CASSLGTYSSYEQYF

V: TRBV7-2
J: TRBJ2-1
D: TRBD2
CDR3: CASSSGTSGRPDEQFF

V: TRBV19
J: TRBJ2-1
D: NA
CDR3: CASSIVSDPNNEQFF

V: TRBV18
J: TRBJ2-7
D: TRBD1
CDR3: CASSRDRGQEGEQYF

V: TRBV2
J: TRBJ1-3
D: NA
CDR3: CASSVGRSGNTIYF

V: TRBV7-3
J: TRBJ1-2
D: TRBD1
CDR3: CASSASDRDYGYTF

V: TRBV6-5
J: TRBJ2-2
D: TRBD1
CDR3: CASQGVANTGELFF

V: TRBV4-1
J: TRBJ2-7
D: NA
CDR3: CASSQESASRGKQYF

V: TRBV10-3
J: TRBJ2-2
D: TRBD1
CDR3: CAISDLRQGDTGELFF

V: TRBV27
J: TRBJ2-1
D: NA
CDR3: CASSLWGDEQFF

V: TRBV7-2
J: TRBJ2-7
D: TRBD2
CDR3: CASSLEAGVPEQYF

V: TRBV18
J: TRBJ1-3
D: TRBD1
CDR3: CASSPLGQLTTGNTIYF

V: TRBV7-9
J: TRBJ1-2
D: NA
CDR3: CASSSLIDYGYTF

V: TRBV25-1
J: TRBJ2-7
D: NA
CDR3: CASISGFSYEQYF

V: TRBV30
J: TRBJ1-2
D: NA
CDR3: CAWSTSFGYTF

V: TRBV27
J: TRBJ2-1
D: NA
CDR3: CASRLGQTNEQFF

V: TRBV7-8
J: TRBJ2-3
D: NA
CDR3: CASIGLADTQYF

V: TRBV28
J: TRBJ2-7
D: NA
CDR3: CASSFGVEQYF

V: TRBV18
J: NA
D: NA
CDR3: CASSPPSLSDYEQYF

V: TRBV4-2
J: TRBJ2-1
D: TRBD2
CDR3: CASSQQREGGSSYNEQFF

V: TRBV5-1
J: TRBJ2-7
D: TRBD2
CDR3: CASSLGGDYEQYF

V: TRBV5-8
J: TRBJ1-5
D: NA
CDR3: CASSHRQSGQPQHF

V: TRBV9
J: TRBJ2-1
D: TRBD2
CDR3: CASSVDTGLAGDVEQFF

V: TRBV10-2
J: TRBJ1-2
D: TRBD1
CDR3: CASSERTGIARGYTF

V: TRBV14
J: TRBJ2-7
D: TRBD1
CDR3: CASSMQTGTVSYEQYF

V: TRBV18
J: TRBJ1-4
D: NA
CDR3: CASSPDTATNEKLFF

V: TRBV5-4
J: TRBJ2-3
D: TRBD1
CDR3: CASSPGGQGPDTQYF

V: TRBV6-1
J: TRBJ1-2
D: NA
CDR3: CASEIQANYGYTF

V: TRBV27
J: TRBJ2-7
D: TRBD1
CDR3: CASSLQRGRDSYF

V: TRBV4-1
J: TRBJ2-1
D: NA
CDR3: CASSQYSGNPKGEQFF

V: TRBV4-1
J: TRBJ1-5
D: NA
CDR3: CASSQVGARDQHF

V: TRBV7-8
J: TRBJ2-1
D: TRBD2
CDR3: CASSAQTSGPSYNEQFF

V: TRBV7-2
J: TRBJ2-7
D: NA
CDR3: CASSLLGIGGRGEQYF